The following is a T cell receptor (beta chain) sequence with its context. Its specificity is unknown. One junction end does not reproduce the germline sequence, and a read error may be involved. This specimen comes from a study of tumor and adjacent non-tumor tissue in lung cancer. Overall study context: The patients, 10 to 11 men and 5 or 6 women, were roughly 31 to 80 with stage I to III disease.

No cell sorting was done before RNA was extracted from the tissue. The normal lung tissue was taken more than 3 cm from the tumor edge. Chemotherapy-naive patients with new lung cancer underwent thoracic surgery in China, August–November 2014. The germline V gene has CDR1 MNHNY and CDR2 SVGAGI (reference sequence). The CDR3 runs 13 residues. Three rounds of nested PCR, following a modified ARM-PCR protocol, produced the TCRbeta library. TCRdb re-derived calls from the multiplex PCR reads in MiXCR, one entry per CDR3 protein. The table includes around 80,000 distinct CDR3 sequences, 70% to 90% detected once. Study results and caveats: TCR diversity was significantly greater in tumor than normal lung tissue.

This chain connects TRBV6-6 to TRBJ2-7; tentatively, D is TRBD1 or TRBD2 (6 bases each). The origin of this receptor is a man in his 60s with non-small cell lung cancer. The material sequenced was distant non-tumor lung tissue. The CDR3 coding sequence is TGTGCCGCCTCGGGGGCGGTCCCCTACGAGCAATACTTC. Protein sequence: CAASGAVPYEQYF.